This passage covers 5 T cell receptor beta chains from one sample sequenced in a study of blood T cell repertoires in COVID-19. Sequencing was performed with immunoSEQ multiplex PCR; in TCRdb, only in-frame clones are kept and a portion is missing. Of some 270,000 clones listed, roughly 89% are singletons. The sample comprised peripheral blood. The receptors originated from a woman aged 40 to 50 who had recovered from COVID-19.

This clone was seen a handful of times. The rearrangement joins TRBV19 to TRBJ2-2; 11 nucleotides line up with TRBD2. The CDR3 contains 19 residues. Germline assignment: CDR1 LNHDA and CDR2 SQIVND (reference sequence). The V segment lost 3 bases and the J segment 5 bases; nucleotides outside the gene matches: 14. This CDR3 reads CASSIWIRRGLADTGELFF. In DNA form, the CDR3 reads TGTGCCAGTAGTATCTGGATCCGGAGGGGACTAGCGGATACCGGGGAGCTGTTTTTT.

V usage is TRBV4-1 and J usage is TRBJ1-2, with D perhaps matching TRBD1 (6 bases). Per the germline V gene, CDR1 is MGHRA and CDR2 is YSYEKL. The germline V and J ends were trimmed by 3 bases and 4 bases, with 24 bases remaining between them. This CDR3 region has 18 residues. For the CDR3, the DNA is TGCGCCAGCAGCCAGAACGCTCTCGGACAGCCTAGACCCTATGGCTACACCTTC. Translated: CASSQNALGQPRPYGYTF.

The genes are TRBV10-2 and TRBJ2-2, with 7 bases aligning to TRBD1. The germline CDR1 and CDR2 sequences are WSHSY and SAAADI. The CDR3 contains 14 residues. After removal of 6 bases from V and 2 bases from J, the junction contained 3 bases not matched to a gene. The CDR3 nucleotides are TGCGCCAGCAGAGGGACAGCTAACACCGGGGAGCTGTTTTTT. This gives the protein CASRGTANTGELFF.

The chain is built from TRBV10-2 and TRBJ2-7; TRBD2 aligns across 8 bases. The CDR3 length is 14 residues. The V segment lost 10 bases and the J segment 5 bases; nucleotides outside the gene matches: 13. CDR1 is WSHSY, CDR2 SAAADI, per germline. The CDR3 bases are TGCGCCACCCGCTCGGTAGCGGGGATCCACGAGCAGTACTTC. Amino acid sequence: CATRSVAGIHEQYF.

This clone was recorded once. The V call is TRBV2, the J call TRBJ1-5; D gene ambiguous. The CDR3 covers 14 residues. V lost 0 bases and J lost 4, with 7 bases in between. CDR1 and CDR2 (germline): SNHLY, FYNNEI. CDR3 nucleotide sequence: TGTGCCAGCAGTGAAGCGGAGGTTAATCAGCCCCAGCATTTT. Amino acids: CASSEAEVNQPQHF. The entire variable domain, with the rest obtained from reference TRBV2 and TRBJ1-5, is as follows: EPEVTQTPSHQVTQMGQEVILRCVPISNHLYFYWYRQILGQKVEFLVSFYNNEISEKSEIFDDQFSVERPDGSNFTLKIRSTKLEDSAMYFCASSEAEVNQPQHFGDGTRLSIL.